This T cell receptor (beta chain) was retrieved from a study of T cell responses to AZD1222 COVID-19 vaccine. Overall study results and limits: With two AZD1222 doses given, Spike-specific TCR breadth and depth both rose.

In the case of this clone: The target antigen is unknown.

TCRdb keeps only in-frame clones here, not all; method: immunoSEQ multiplex PCR. The repertoire holds 80,000 to 100,000 clones, with approximately 90% as singletons. The V end lost 3 bases, the J end lost 4 bases, and 7 bases lay between the germline ends. The germline V gene has CDR1 SEHNR and CDR2 FQNEAQ (reference sequence). This CDR3 contains 14 residues. The J gene is TRBJ2-6, the V gene TRBV7-9, with no clear D. Sequenced here: peripheral blood, sampled on day 0 of AZD1222 vaccination. The sequence derives from an adult in good health. The DNA for the CDR3 is TGTGCCAGCAGCTTGGGCGAGGGGGCCAACGTCCTGACTTTC. Protein product: CASSLGEGANVLTF.